The 8 T cell receptor beta chains given below trace back to one sample, sequenced in a study of T cell changes during pregnancy in multiple sclerosis. Data came from immunoSEQ multiplex PCR; TCRdb stores just in-frame clones and leaves some out. This table has about 24,000 clones, around 87% appearing once. Material: CD4+ T cells from peripheral blood mononuclear cells, obtained in the second trimester of pregnancy. These receptors were obtained from a female donor in good health, enrolled as a control in a pregnancy study.

The CDR3 sequence: CASSAPAGLGANVLTF. The CDR3 nucleotides are TGTGCCAGCAGTGCCCCGGCGGGGCTGGGGGCCAACGTCCTGACTTTC. The chain joins TRBV28 to TRBJ2-6; TRBD2 is a possible D gene (6 bases). The germline V gene has CDR1 MDHEN and CDR2 SYDVKM. This CDR3 has 16 residues. The V gene lost 5 bases and the J gene lost 4 bases, with 15 bases spanning the gap.

The rearrangement joins TRBV21-1 to TRBJ2-3; the D segment call TRBD1 is taken from the table without a DNA check. TRBV21-1 is an annotated pseudogene. The CDR3 is made up of 15 amino acids. The CDR3 DNA is TGTGCCAGCAGCAAAACGGACAGGGGGGGAGATACGCAGTATTTT. Its protein is CASSKTDRGGDTQYF.

The V gene is TRBV7-3, the J gene TRBJ2-2; D might be TRBD1 (6 bases). CDR1 is SGHTA and CDR2 is FQGTGA in the germline V gene. This CDR3 spans 16 amino acids. Trimming cost V 1 base and J 5 bases, with 14 bases left between them. CDR3 amino acids: CASSLRSNRGTGELFF. DNA for the CDR3: TGTGCCAGCAGCTTAAGGTCGAATAGGGGGACCGGGGAGCTGTTTTTT.

The chain carries TRBV6-1 and TRBJ1-5; 11 bases line up with TRBD1. This CDR3 has 15 amino acids. Germline V gene data show CDR1 as MNHNS and CDR2 as SASEGT. V trimming: 2 bases; J trimming: 7 bases; junction bases outside the gene matches: 4. The chain's CDR3 is CASSEIWDRGQPQHF. The CDR3 DNA reads TGTGCCAGCAGTGAAATCTGGGACAGGGGGCAGCCCCAGCATTTT.

V and J are TRBV12-5 and TRBJ1-4, with 9 bases aligning to TRBD1. Germline V gene data show CDR1 as LGHNT and CDR2 as FRNRAP. The J segment lost 6 bases and the V segment lost 6 bases, leaving 5 bases of the junction unmatched. The CDR3 covers 14 residues. The CDR3 reads CASGMGTGYEKLFF. The CDR3 DNA follows: TGTGCTAGTGGCATGGGGACAGGGTATGAAAAACTGTTTTTT.

V gene TRBV18 combines with J gene TRBJ2-1; perhaps TRBD1 as D (5 bases). Trimming left V 5 bases short and J 7 bases short, with 15 bases between. Per germline, CDR1 KGHSH and CDR2 LQKENI. This CDR3 has 14 amino acids. CDR3 amino acids: CASSSGQVGNEQFF. For the CDR3, the DNA is TGTGCCAGCTCATCAGGGCAGGTTGGGAATGAGCAGTTCTTC.

The V gene is TRBV27, the J gene TRBJ1-6; unclear D gene. The CDR3 length is 16 residues. The V end lost 9 bases, the J end lost 0 bases, and 15 bases lay between the germline ends. The germline V gene has CDR1 MNHEY and CDR2 SMNVEV (reference sequence). The CDR3 coding sequence is TGTGCCAGTACCCCTTCCGTCAGCTCCTATAATTCACCCCTCCACTTT. Amino acid sequence: CASTPSVSSYNSPLHF.

Only a few counts were recorded for this clone. This chain uses TRBV10-3 with TRBJ2-2; D is uncertain. Germline V gene data show CDR1 as ENHRY and CDR2 as SYGVKD. Between the trimmed V and J ends, which lost 5 bases and 6 bases, there was a span of 7 bases. CDR3 size: 12 residues. The CDR3 here is CAISRLPGELFF. CDR3 nucleotides: TGTGCCATCAGTCGACTGCCCGGGGAGCTGTTTTTT.